This TCR beta chain is drawn from a study of PD-L1 blockade in urothelial cancer. A word on this clone: Its antigen is currently unknown.

This CDR3 is 16 amino acids long. The V and J ends lost 4 bases and 3 bases respectively, with 17 bases between them. From germline, CDR1 is SGHKS and CDR2 YYEKEE (reference sequence). Some clones are missing from TCRdb's copy, which holds only in-frame ones; the method was immunoSEQ multiplex PCR. The profile shows tens of thousands of clones, approximately 87% of them singletons. Broader study findings: Lower pretreatment blood TCR clonality, under the median, predicted better survival, researchers reported.

Sample contribution per patient ranged from 1 to 8, covering pretreatment and on-treatment. The genes are TRBV5-5 and TRBJ1-3; possible D gene TRBD1, 6 bases. This TCR was recovered from a middle-aged man with urothelial cancer. The material was PBMCs, obtained around atezolizumab (anti-PD-L1) treatment. CDR3 residues: CASSDYRVRSGNTIYF. CDR3 bases: TGTGCCAGCAGCGATTACAGGGTTCGGAGTGGAAACACCATATATTTT.